The text below deals with one T cell receptor gamma chain. Its cognate antigen is unknown. The data belong to a study of Vδ1+ human thymocytes. The sorted cells were CD3+ Vdelta1+ Vdelta2- thymocytes from alphabeta-depleted thymus. The template was reverse-transcribed extracted RNA. Pooled V-gene forward primers with one constant-region reverse primer generated the CDR3 amplicons by multiplex PCR. TCRdb reran clone calling via CATT on the multiplex PCR reads. The table includes about 36,000 gamma-chain clones, roughly 21% detected once. General observations from the study: Highly polyclonal TRG and TRD repertoires with Gaussian CDR3 length distributions appeared in thymus.

CDR1 and CDR2 from the germline V gene are EGSNGY and YDSYNSKV. V trimming: 0 bases; J trimming: 2 bases; junction bases outside the gene matches: 13. The CDR3 is 17 amino acids. The material sequenced was Vdelta1+ gamma-delta thymocytes from the thymus. The subset was: FACS-sorted CD3+ TCRalphabeta- TCRVdelta1+ TCRVdelta2- thymocytes. The chain has TRGV2 and TRGJ1 or TRGJ2. The clonotype originates from a girl less than two years old who had congenital heart surgery. CDR3 region: CATWDGYTRSHYYKKLF. The CDR3, as DNA: TGTGCCACCTGGGACGGGTACACCCGTAGTCATTATTATAAGAAACTCTTT.